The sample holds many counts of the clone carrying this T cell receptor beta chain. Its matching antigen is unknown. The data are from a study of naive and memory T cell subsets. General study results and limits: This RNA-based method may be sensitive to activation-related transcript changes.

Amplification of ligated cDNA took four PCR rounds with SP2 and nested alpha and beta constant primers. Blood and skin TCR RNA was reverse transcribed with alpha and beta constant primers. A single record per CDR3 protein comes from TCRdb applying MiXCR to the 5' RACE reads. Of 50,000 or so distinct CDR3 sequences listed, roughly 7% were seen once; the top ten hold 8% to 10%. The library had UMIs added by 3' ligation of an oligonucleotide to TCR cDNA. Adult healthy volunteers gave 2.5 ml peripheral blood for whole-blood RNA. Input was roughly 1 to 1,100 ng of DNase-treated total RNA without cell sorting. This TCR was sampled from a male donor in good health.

The chain's CDR3 is CASSPGLGRLHEQFF. Here the CDR3 DNA reads TGTGCCAGCAGTCCCGGACTAGGTAGGCTCCATGAGCAGTTCTTC. This sequence joins TRBV12-3 or TRBV12-4 and TRBJ2-1, with TRBD2 identical over 7 bases. V dropped 5 bases and J dropped 8; count of bases not matched to a gene: 12. This CDR3 region has 15 residues.